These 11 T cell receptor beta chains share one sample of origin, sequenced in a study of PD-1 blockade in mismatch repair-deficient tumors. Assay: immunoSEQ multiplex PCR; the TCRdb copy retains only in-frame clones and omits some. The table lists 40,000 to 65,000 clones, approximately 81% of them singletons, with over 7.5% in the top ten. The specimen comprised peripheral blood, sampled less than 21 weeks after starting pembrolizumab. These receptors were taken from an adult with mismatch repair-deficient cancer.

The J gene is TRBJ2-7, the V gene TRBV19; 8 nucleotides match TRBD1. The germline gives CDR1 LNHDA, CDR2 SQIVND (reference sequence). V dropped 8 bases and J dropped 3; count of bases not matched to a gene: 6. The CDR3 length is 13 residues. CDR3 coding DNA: TGTGCCAGTTGTCCCGGACAGGGCTACGAGCAGTACTTC. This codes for CASCPGQGYEQYF.

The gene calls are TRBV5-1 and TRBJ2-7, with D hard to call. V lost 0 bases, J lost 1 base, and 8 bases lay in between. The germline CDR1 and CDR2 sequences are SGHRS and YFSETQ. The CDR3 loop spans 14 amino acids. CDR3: CASSLGSTSYEQYF. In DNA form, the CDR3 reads TGCGCCAGCAGCTTGGGTAGCACTTCCTACGAGCAGTACTTC.

The CDR3 DNA follows: TGTGCCAGCAGCTCACAGGCTACCTACGAGCAGTACTTC. This codes for CASSSQATYEQYF. The chain couples TRBV5-6 to TRBJ2-7; maybe TRBD1 (5 bases). CDR1 and CDR2 from the germline V gene are SGHDT and YYEEEE. Between the trimmed V and J ends, which lost 3 bases and 2 bases, there was a span of 9 bases. The CDR3 sequence is 13 residues long.

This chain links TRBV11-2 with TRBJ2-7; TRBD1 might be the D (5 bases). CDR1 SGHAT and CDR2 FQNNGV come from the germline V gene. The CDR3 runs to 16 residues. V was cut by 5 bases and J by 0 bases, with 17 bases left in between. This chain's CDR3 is CASSGPRGASSYEQYF. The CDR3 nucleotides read TGTGCCAGCAGCGGCCCTAGGGGCGCGAGCTCCTACGAGCAGTACTTC.

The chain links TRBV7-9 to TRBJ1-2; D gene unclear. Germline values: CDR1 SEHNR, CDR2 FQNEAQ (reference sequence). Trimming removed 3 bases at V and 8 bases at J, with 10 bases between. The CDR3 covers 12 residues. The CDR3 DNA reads TGTGCCAGCAGCTTCACAACCGGCGGCTACACCTTC. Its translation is CASSFTTGGYTF. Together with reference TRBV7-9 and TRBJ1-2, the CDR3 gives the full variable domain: DTGVSQNPRHKITKRGQNVTFRCDPISEHNRLYWYRQTLGQGPEFLTYFQNEAQLEKSRLLSDRFSAERPKGSFSTLEIQRTEQGDSAMYLCASSFTTGGYTFGSGTRLTVV.

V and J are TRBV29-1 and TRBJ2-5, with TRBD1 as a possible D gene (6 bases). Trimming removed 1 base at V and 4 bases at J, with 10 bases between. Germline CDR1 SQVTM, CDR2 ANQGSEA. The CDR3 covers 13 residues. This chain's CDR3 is CSVEVTGTETQYF. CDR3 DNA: TGCAGCGTTGAAGTTACAGGGACAGAGACCCAGTACTTC.

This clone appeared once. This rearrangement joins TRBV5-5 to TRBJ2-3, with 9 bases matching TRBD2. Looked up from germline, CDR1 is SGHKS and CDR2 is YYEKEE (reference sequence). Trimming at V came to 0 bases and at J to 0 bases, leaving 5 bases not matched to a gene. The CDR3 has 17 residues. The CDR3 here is CASSLGALAGSTDTQYF. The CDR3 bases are TGTGCCAGCAGCTTGGGGGCGCTAGCGGGGAGCACAGATACGCAGTATTTT.

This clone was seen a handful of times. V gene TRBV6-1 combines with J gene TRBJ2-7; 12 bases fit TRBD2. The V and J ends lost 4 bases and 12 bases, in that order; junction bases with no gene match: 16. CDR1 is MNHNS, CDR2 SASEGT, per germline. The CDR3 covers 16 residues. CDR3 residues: CASSVQVSTSGGPRYF. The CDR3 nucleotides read TGTGCCAGCAGTGTCCAAGTCTCGACTAGCGGGGGCCCTCGGTACTTC.

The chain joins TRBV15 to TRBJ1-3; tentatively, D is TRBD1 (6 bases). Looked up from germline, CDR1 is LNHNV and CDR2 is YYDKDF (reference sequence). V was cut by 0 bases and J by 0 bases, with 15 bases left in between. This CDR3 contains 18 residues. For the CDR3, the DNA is TGTGCCACCAGCAGAGATCTCGTGAGAGGGGGCTCTGGAAACACCATATATTTT. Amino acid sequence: CATSRDLVRGGSGNTIYF.

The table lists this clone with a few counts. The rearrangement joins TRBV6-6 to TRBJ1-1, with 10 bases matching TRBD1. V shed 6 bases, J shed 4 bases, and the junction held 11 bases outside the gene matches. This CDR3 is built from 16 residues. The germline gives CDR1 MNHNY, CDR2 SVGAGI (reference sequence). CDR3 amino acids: CASSLGTGVRGTEAFF. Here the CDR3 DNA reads TGTGCCAGCAGCCTCGGGACAGGGGTACGAGGCACTGAAGCTTTCTTT.

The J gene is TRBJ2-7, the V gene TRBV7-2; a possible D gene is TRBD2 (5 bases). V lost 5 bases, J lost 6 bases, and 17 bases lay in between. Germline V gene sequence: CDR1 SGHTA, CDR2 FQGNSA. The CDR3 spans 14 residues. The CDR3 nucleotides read TGTGCCAGCAGCGCCTCGGCGGGTACAACCGAGCAGTACTTC. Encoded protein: CASSASAGTTEQYF.